These 24 T cell receptor beta chains were all obtained from the same sample, sequenced in a study of cytomegalovirus exposure and HLA in healthy donors. The primer mix had 60 Vbeta and 13 Jbeta primers. The assay was immunoSEQ multiplex PCR, and TCRdb's table has in-frame clones only and misses some. The sample includes about 150,000 clones, roughly 74% of them seen just once. The sequenced sample consisted of PBMCs. Every receptor here comes from a young man in good health and CMV-seronegative.

In regard to this clone: A junction boundary mismatches the germline segment, possibly from a read error. The identical CDR3 is also encoded by other nucleotide sequences in the sample. The chain combines TRBV19 with TRBJ2-2; the D gene is possibly TRBD1 (5 bases). Germline CDR1 LNHDA, CDR2 SQIVND (reference sequence). The CDR3 length is 15 residues. CDR3 DNA: TGCGCCAGTAGGGTGGCAGGGCCTCGGGTCGGGGAGCTGTTTTTT. Amino acids: CASRVAGPRVGELFF.

The V and J genes are TRBV18 and TRBJ2-7, with D possibly matching TRBD1 (6 bases). The CDR3 totals 14 residues. CDR1 KGHSH and CDR2 LQKENI come from the germline V gene. With 2 bases removed from V and 5 bases from J, the gap between germline ends came to 13 bases. The CDR3 DNA sequence: TGTGCCAGCTCACCAAGGGGGTACCGGGACGAGCAGTACTTC. Protein sequence: CASSPRGYRDEQYF.

About this clone: One end of the junction is discordant with germline, which a read error may explain. This sequence joins TRBV5-8 and TRBJ2-6; TRBD1 matches 8 bases. This CDR3 spans 18 amino acids. Germline CDR1 and CDR2: SGHTS and YDEGEE. CDR3: CASSDRGRGARGANGLTF. CDR3 bases: TGTGCCAGCAGCGACAGGGGCAGGGGGGCGAGGGGGGCCAACGGCCTGACTTTC.

CDR3: CASSATSGGVSNEQFF. In nucleotides, the CDR3 is TGTGCCAGCAGTGCGACTAGCGGGGGTGTAAGCAATGAGCAGTTCTTC. J is TRBJ2-1 and V is TRBV27; TRBD2 aligns across 12 bases. The CDR3 covers 16 residues. CDR1 is MNHEY and CDR2 is SMNVEV in the germline V gene (reference sequence). Trimming cost V 5 bases and J 6 bases; bases outside gene matches: 8.

The chain combines TRBV30 with TRBJ2-3; 12 nucleotides agree with TRBD2. Germline CDR1 GTSNPN, CDR2 SVGIG (reference sequence). CDR3 length: 15 residues. V lost 1 base, J lost 5 bases, and 4 bases stayed unmatched. CDR3 bases: TGTGCCTGGAGTGCCATGACTAGCGGGGGAGATACGCAGTATTTT. Its translation: CAWSAMTSGGDTQYF.

This clone has more than one count but fewer than ten. This sequence joins TRBV4-1 and TRBJ1-5, with 7 bases matching TRBD1. The CDR3 covers 15 residues. Per germline, CDR1 MGHRA and CDR2 YSYEKL. The V segment lost 1 base and the J segment 6 bases; nucleotides outside the gene matches: 6. The CDR3 protein is CASSQGDRDGQPQHF. CDR3 nucleotide sequence: TGCGCCAGCAGCCAAGGTGACAGGGACGGTCAGCCCCAGCATTTT.

The chain has TRBV7-2 and TRBJ1-2; TRBD1 agrees at 8 bases. V shed 1 base, J shed 4 bases, and the junction held 5 bases outside the gene matches. The length of the CDR3 is 15 residues. Germline assignment: CDR1 SGHTA and CDR2 FQGNSA. CDR3 amino acids: CASSLGRDRIYGYTF. CDR3 coding DNA: TGTGCCAGCAGCTTAGGGAGGGACAGGATCTATGGCTACACCTTC.

This clone was detected a few times. J is TRBJ1-1 and V is TRBV4-3; 7 nucleotides agree with TRBD1. The CDR3 totals 13 residues. The junction had 5 bases not matched to a gene; V was cut back by 0 bases and J by 10 bases. CDR1 is LGHNA, CDR2 YSLEER, per germline. Here the CDR3 reads CASSQEDRARAFF. The DNA of the CDR3 is TGCGCCAGCAGCCAAGAAGACAGGGCTCGAGCTTTCTTT.

With respect to this clone: One end of the junction varies from germline; a read error may be responsible. The rearrangement links TRBV2 to TRBJ2-6; 9 nucleotides align to TRBD1. The germline gives CDR1 SNHLY, CDR2 FYNNEI. This CDR3 is 16 amino acids long. The CDR3 DNA is TGTGCCAGCAGTGAAGCACAGGGGGCTGGGGCCAACGGCCTGACTTTC. Amino acid sequence: CASSEAQGAGANGLTF. Combining the CDR3 with reference TRBV2 and TRBJ2-6 gives the whole variable domain EPEVTQTPSHQVTQMGQEVILRCVPISNHLYFYWYRQILGQKVEFLVSFYNNEISEKSEIFDDQFSVERPDGSNFTLKIRSTKLEDSAMYFCASSEAQGAGANGLTFGAGSRLTVL.

The chain joins TRBV5-1 to TRBJ2-2, with 7 bases fitting TRBD1. The CDR3 has 17 residues. The germline V gene has CDR1 SGHRS and CDR2 YFSETQ. The trim removed 4 bases at V and 4 bases at J, leaving 13 bases unmatched. The CDR3 region is CASSTRLTGIGTGELFF. The CDR3 DNA sequence: TGCGCCAGCAGCACTAGACTGACAGGGATAGGCACCGGGGAGCTGTTTTTT.

This clone was observed a few times. This chain links TRBV7-8 with TRBJ2-3; weak D call: TRBD2 (6 bases). The CDR3 extends over 21 amino acids. Between the trimmed V and J ends, which lost 0 bases and 2 bases, there was a span of 27 bases. Germline V gene lookup returns CDR1 SGHVS and CDR2 FQNEAQ. The CDR3 DNA sequence: TGTGCCAGCAGCTTAGCCCTTCTGGGGGGACCCACGACCCAGGACACAGATACGCAGTATTTT. It specifies CASSLALLGGPTTQDTDTQYF.

The V and J genes are TRBV6-5 and TRBJ2-2, with 8 bases aligning to TRBD1. Germline-derived CDR1 and CDR2 are MNHEY and SVGAGI. The CDR3 spans 13 residues. V lost 5 bases to trimming and J lost 7 bases; unmatched junction nucleotides: 3. The CDR3, as DNA: TGTGCCAGCAGTCAGGGGGCTGGCGGGGAGCTGTTTTTT. Encoded protein: CASSQGAGGELFF.

This clone has a handful of counts. The chain joins TRBV7-9 to TRBJ1-4; D is perhaps TRBD1 (5 bases). Germline V gene lookup returns CDR1 SEHNR and CDR2 FQNEAQ (reference sequence). The CDR3 is 14 amino acids. V lost 7 bases and J lost 5, with 14 bases in between. CDR3 sequence (DNA): TGTGCCAGCACCCCCGACAGAGTAAATGAAAAACTGTTTTTT. Its translation is CASTPDRVNEKLFF.

A few counts support this clone. This chain uses TRBV28 with TRBJ1-1; tentatively, D is TRBD1 (6 bases). Germline CDR1 reads MDHEN; CDR2 reads SYDVKM. CDR3 size: 15 residues. V was pared by 6 bases and J by 3 bases, with 17 bases between. CDR3 sequence (DNA): TGTGCCAGCAGCCCAGGGGCCCGGTGGGACACTGAAGCTTTCTTT. It is translated as CASSPGARWDTEAFF. The full variable domain, rest sourced from reference TRBV28 and TRBJ1-1, is DVKVTQSSRYLVKRTGEKVFLECVQDMDHENMFWYRQDPGLGLRLIYFSYDVKMKEKGDIPEGYSVSREKKERFSLILESASTNQTSMYLCASSPGARWDTEAFFGQGTRLTVV.

This clone was seen just once. The chain's CDR3 is CSVPGQGFYEQYF. The CDR3 bases are TGCAGCGTCCCGGGACAGGGGTTCTACGAGCAGTACTTC. The chain uses TRBV29-1 and TRBJ2-7; 10 bases agree with TRBD1. Per germline, CDR1 SQVTM and CDR2 ANQGSEA. Trimming removed 6 bases from V and 3 bases from J; junction bases left unmatched: 5. This CDR3 has 13 amino acids.

This chain links TRBV2 with TRBJ2-1; 8 nucleotides align to TRBD2. The J segment lost 6 bases and the V segment lost 8 bases, leaving 6 bases of the junction unmatched. Germline-derived CDR1 and CDR2 are SNHLY and FYNNEI. The CDR3 runs 13 residues. CDR3 in amino acids: CASESGGFNEQFF. The CDR3 coding sequence is TGTGCCAGCGAGAGCGGGGGATTCAATGAGCAGTTCTTC.

The chain joins TRBV7-3 to TRBJ2-3, with TRBD1 matching 9 bases. This CDR3 has 16 amino acids. Trimming took 5 bases from V and 8 from J; bases not matched to a gene: 14. CDR1 and CDR2 (germline): SGHTA, FQGTGA. Written as DNA, the CDR3 is TGTGCCAGCAGCCGCACCGGGACAGGGAATGATGGTACGCAGTATTTT. This codes for CASSRTGTGNDGTQYF.

V is TRBV19 and J is TRBJ2-2, with unresolved D. Trimming cost V 1 base and J 9 bases, with 6 bases left between them. Germline V gives CDR1 LNHDA, CDR2 SQIVND (reference sequence). The CDR3 loop spans 12 amino acids. In DNA, the CDR3 is TGTGCCAGTAGTATAGCAGTCCGGGAGCTGTTTTTT. Protein sequence: CASSIAVRELFF.

This chain connects TRBV5-1 to TRBJ2-6, with TRBD2 as a possible D gene (6 bases). V shed 0 bases and J shed 4 bases, with 11 bases lying between them. The germline V gene encodes CDR1 SGHRS and CDR2 YFSETQ. CDR3 size: 16 residues. CDR3 protein: CASSLAGGSGANVLTF. For the CDR3, the DNA is TGCGCCAGCAGCTTGGCCGGGGGTTCAGGGGCCAACGTCCTGACTTTC.

The rearrangement uses TRBV6-5 and TRBJ1-1; no clear D. The CDR3 runs to 15 residues. Germline V gives CDR1 MNHEY, CDR2 SVGAGI. V was clipped by 5 bases and J by 4 bases, with 17 bases between them. The CDR3 loop is CASSPPSAEGTEAFF. The DNA of the CDR3 is TGTGCCAGCAGTCCCCCTTCGGCGGAGGGCACTGAAGCTTTCTTT.

CDR3 protein: CAWNQQGNQPQHF. CDR3 in DNA: TGTGCCTGGAACCAACAGGGTAATCAGCCCCAGCATTTT. The V gene is TRBV30, the J gene TRBJ1-5, with D maybe TRBD1 (6 bases). The V end lost 4 bases, the J end lost 4 bases, and 11 bases lay between the germline ends. The CDR3 runs to 13 residues. CDR1 and CDR2 from the germline V gene are GTSNPN and SVGIG (reference sequence).

V and J are TRBV5-1 and TRBJ2-5; 9 positions agree with TRBD1. Germline V gives CDR1 SGHRS, CDR2 YFSETQ. The V and J ends lost 2 bases and 1 base, in that order; junction bases with no gene match: 6. The CDR3 length is 16 residues. The CDR3 is CASSLLGQGSQETQYF. The CDR3 DNA sequence: TGCGCCAGCAGCTTATTAGGACAGGGGAGCCAAGAGACCCAGTACTTC.

This clone was detected a few times. This rearrangement joins TRBV15 to TRBJ1-1, with 7 bases matching TRBD1. CDR3 length equals 16 residues. CDR1 is LNHNV, CDR2 YYDKDF, per germline (reference sequence). The V segment lost 2 bases and the J segment 9 bases; nucleotides outside the gene matches: 15. The CDR3 sequence is CATSRNLMQGEIQAFF. CDR3 bases: TGTGCCACCAGCAGAAACCTTATGCAGGGGGAGATACAAGCTTTCTTT. Together with reference TRBV15 and TRBJ1-1, the CDR3 gives the full variable domain: DAMVIQNPRYQVTQFGKPVTLSCSQTLNHNVMYWYQQKSSQAPKLLFHYYDKDFNNEADTPDNFQSRRPNTSFCFLDIRSPGLGDTAMYLCATSRNLMQGEIQAFFGQGTRLTVV.

V gene TRBV5-1 combines with J gene TRBJ2-1, with D perhaps TRBD1 (6 bases). Trimming left V 3 bases short and J 2 bases short, with 6 bases between. CDR1 and CDR2 from the germline V gene are SGHRS and YFSETQ. The length of the CDR3 is 13 residues. The CDR3 spells CASSWTAYNEQFF. Written as DNA, the CDR3 is TGCGCCAGCAGCTGGACAGCCTACAATGAGCAGTTCTTC.